Listed below are T cell receptor beta chains from one sample, sequenced in a study of blood T cell repertoires in COVID-19. Profiled with immunoSEQ multiplex PCR; TCRdb holds only in-frame clones, not every one. This table has some 130,000 clones, almost 70% appearing once. Sequencing was done on a sample of peripheral blood. Receptor source: a woman in her sixties or seventies with acute or convalescent COVID-19. Both conserved end residues are part of each CDR3. The D gene is left open where the match is weak. Size tells how often a clone was seen (once, few, many) or the class of an expanded clone, and some rows leave it out.

V gene: TRBV10-2; clone size: -; D gene: -; J gene: TRBJ1-1; CDR3 protein: CASSEDLGNTEAFF; CDR3 DNA: TGCGCCAGCAGTGAGGACTTAGGGAACACTGAAGCTTTCTTT
V gene: TRBV12-3/TRBV12-4; clone size: -; D gene: -; J gene: TRBJ2-7; CDR3 protein: CASSFGQTYEQYF; CDR3 DNA: TGTGCCAGCAGTTTTGGGCAGACCTACGAGCAGTACTTC
V gene: TRBV13; clone size: -; D gene: TRBD1; J gene: TRBJ1-6; CDR3 protein: CASSYDRGRSPLHF; CDR3 DNA: TGTGCCAGCAGCTACGACAGGGGGCGTTCACCCCTCCACTTT
V gene: TRBV5-4; clone size: once; D gene: TRBD1; J gene: TRBJ1-2; CDR3 protein: CASSLGQGSGYTF; CDR3 DNA: TGTGCCAGCAGCTTAGGACAGGGCTCTGGCTACACCTTC
V gene: TRBV4-3; clone size: -; D gene: TRBD2; J gene: TRBJ2-7; CDR3 protein: CASSQGGGGSYEQYF; CDR3 DNA: TGCGCCAGCAGCCAAGGGGGGGGTGGCTCCTACGAGCAGTACTTC
V gene: TRBV12-5; clone size: -; D gene: -; J gene: TRBJ2-3; CDR3 protein: CASGGGTDHTDTQYF; CDR3 DNA: TGTGCTAGTGGTGGGGGGACAGACCACACAGATACGCAGTATTTT
V gene: TRBV4-1; clone size: -; D gene: -; J gene: TRBJ1-2; CDR3 protein: CASSQGAGPQGGYTF; CDR3 DNA: TGCGCCAGCAGCCAAGGGGCGGGCCCTCAAGGGGGCTACACCTTC
V gene: TRBV10-3; clone size: -; D gene: -; J gene: TRBJ1-3; CDR3 protein: CAISESAFSGNTIYF; CDR3 DNA: TGTGCCATCAGTGAGTCAGCCTTCTCTGGAAACACCATATATTTT
V gene: TRBV9; clone size: -; D gene: -; J gene: TRBJ2-4; CDR3 protein: CASSGGRENIQYF; CDR3 DNA: TGTGCCAGCAGCGGGGGGCGGGAAAACATTCAGTACTTC
V gene: TRBV9; clone size: -; D gene: -; J gene: TRBJ2-2; CDR3 protein: CASSKTREVPGELFF; CDR3 DNA: TGTGCCAGCAGCAAAACGCGGGAAGTTCCCGGGGAGCTGTTTTTT
V gene: TRBV2; clone size: -; D gene: TRBD1; J gene: TRBJ2-7; CDR3 protein: CASTGQGTYEQYF; CDR3 DNA: TGTGCCAGCACGGGACAGGGGACCTACGAGCAGTACTTC
V gene: TRBV10-3; clone size: -; D gene: -; J gene: TRBJ1-6; CDR3 protein: CAISETGSVGNSPLHF; CDR3 DNA: TGTGCCATCAGTGAGACAGGGTCAGTGGGAAATTCACCCCTCCACTTT
V gene: TRBV5-4; clone size: -; D gene: -; J gene: TRBJ1-2; CDR3 protein: CASSADSFYGYTF; CDR3 DNA: TGTGCCAGCAGCGCGGACAGCTTCTATGGCTACACCTTC
V gene: TRBV7-8; clone size: -; D gene: TRBD2; J gene: TRBJ2-5; CDR3 protein: CASSLLAGQETQYF; CDR3 DNA: TGTGCCAGCAGCCTACTAGCGGGACAAGAGACCCAGTACTTC
V gene: TRBV7-9; clone size: once; D gene: -; J gene: TRBJ1-5; CDR3 protein: CASSFQGNQPQHF; CDR3 DNA: TGTGCCAGCAGCTTCCAGGGTAATCAGCCCCAGCATTTT
V gene: TRBV13; clone size: -; D gene: TRBD2; J gene: TRBJ2-5; CDR3 protein: CASSFSTSGEGTQYF; CDR3 DNA: TGTGCCAGCAGCTTCTCGACTAGCGGGGAGGGGACCCAGTACTTC
V gene: TRBV21-1; clone size: -; D gene: -; J gene: TRBJ2-7; CDR3 protein: CASSPERGLLEFSYEQYF; CDR3 DNA: TGTGCCAGCAGCCCTGAGAGGGGGCTTTTAGAGTTCTCCTACGAGCAGTACTTC
V gene: TRBV4-2; clone size: -; D gene: -; J gene: TRBJ1-3; CDR3 protein: CASSQDPGFQAGGNTIYF; CDR3 DNA: TGTGCCAGCAGCCAAGATCCCGGGTTCCAGGCGGGAGGAAACACCATATATTTT
V gene: TRBV5-8; clone size: few; D gene: TRBD2; J gene: TRBJ2-1; CDR3 protein: CASSSPGLAGGPFF; CDR3 DNA: TGTGCCAGCAGCTCCCCGGGACTAGCGGGGGGCCCGTTCTTC
V gene: TRBV5-6; clone size: once; D gene: TRBD1; J gene: TRBJ1-2; CDR3 protein: CASSYRDRGEAGYTF; CDR3 DNA: TGTGCCAGCAGCTACCGGGACAGGGGTGAGGCTGGCTACACCTTC
V gene: TRBV18; clone size: -; D gene: TRBD1; J gene: TRBJ2-6; CDR3 protein: CASSILTGALGSGANVLTF; CDR3 DNA: TGTGCCAGCTCAATTCTTACAGGGGCGCTGGGCTCTGGGGCCAACGTCCTGACTTTC
V gene: TRBV7-2; clone size: -; D gene: -; J gene: TRBJ1-1; CDR3 protein: CASSFLQGNTEAFF; CDR3 DNA: TGTGCCAGCAGCTTCTTGCAGGGGAACACTGAAGCTTTCTTT
V gene: TRBV2; clone size: -; D gene: TRBD1; J gene: TRBJ2-1; CDR3 protein: CASSEGTGGAVQFF; CDR3 DNA: TGTGCCAGCAGTGAAGGGACAGGGGGCGCGGTGCAGTTCTTC
V gene: TRBV5-1; clone size: -; D gene: -; J gene: TRBJ2-2; CDR3 protein: CASSLGVANTGELFF; CDR3 DNA: TGCGCCAGCAGCTTGGGTGTAGCGAACACCGGGGAGCTGTTTTTT
V gene: TRBV6-5; clone size: -; D gene: -; J gene: TRBJ1-1; CDR3 protein: CASRTRSMNTEAFF; CDR3 DNA: TGTGCCAGCAGGACAAGGTCAATGAACACTGAAGCTTTCTTT